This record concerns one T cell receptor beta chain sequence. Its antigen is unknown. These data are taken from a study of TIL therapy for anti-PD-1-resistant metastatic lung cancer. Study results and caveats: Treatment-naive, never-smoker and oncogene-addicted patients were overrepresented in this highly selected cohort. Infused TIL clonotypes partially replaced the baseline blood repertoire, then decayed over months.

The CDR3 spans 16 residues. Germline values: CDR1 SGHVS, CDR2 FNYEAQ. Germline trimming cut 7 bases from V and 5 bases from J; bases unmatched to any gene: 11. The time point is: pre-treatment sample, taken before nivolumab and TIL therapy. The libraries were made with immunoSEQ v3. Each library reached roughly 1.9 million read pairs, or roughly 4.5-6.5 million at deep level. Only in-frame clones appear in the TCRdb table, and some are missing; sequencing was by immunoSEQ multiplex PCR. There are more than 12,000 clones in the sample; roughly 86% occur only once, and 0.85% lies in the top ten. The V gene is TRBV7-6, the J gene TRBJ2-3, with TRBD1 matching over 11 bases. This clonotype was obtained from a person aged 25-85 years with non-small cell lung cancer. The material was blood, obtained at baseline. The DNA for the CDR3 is TGTGCCAGCACGCGTCGTTTGGGACAGGGGGTAGATACGCAGTATTTT. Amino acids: CASTRRLGQGVDTQYF.